This paragraph reports one TCR beta chain. The CDR3 runs to 16 residues. Preparation of the TCRbeta library used unique molecular identifiers. TCRdb itself ran the PCR reads through MiXCR, one entry per CDR3 protein. Of approximately 800,000 distinct CDR3 sequences listed, roughly 15% are singletons. This specimen comes from a study of T-cell reconstitution after alpha-beta-depleted transplantation in children. This TCR derives from a male patient aged 10-17 years who had a stem cell transplant for acute lymphoblastic leukemia, so the T cells may come from the graft donor. Material: PBMCs, mostly from graft donor cells, obtained 360 days after TCRalphabeta/CD19-depleted stem cell transplant. The chain couples TRBV21-1 to TRBJ1-1; the tabulated D call, TRBD1, remains unverified against the DNA. TRBV21-1 is a pseudogene segment. In DNA form, the CDR3 reads TGTGCCAGCAGCAAAGTTGACAGGGTTGCGGGCACTGAAGCTTTCTTT. Amino acid sequence: CASSKVDRVAGTEAFF.